The 2 T cell receptor beta chains in this list originate from one sample, sequenced in a study of blood T cell repertoires in COVID-19. The repertoire was sequenced with immunoSEQ multiplex PCR; TCRdb's copy has only in-frame clones and lacks some. Counted here are 150,000 to 200,000 clones, around 94% occurring once; the ten biggest clones make up 0.6% to 0.9%. The sample consisted of peripheral blood. These TCRs come from a man younger than 40 with COVID-19, enrolled during active disease.

V gene TRBV27 combines with J gene TRBJ1-2, with 8 bases matching TRBD1. Germline lookup yields CDR1 MNHEY and CDR2 SMNVEV (reference sequence). This CDR3 is 16 amino acids long. Trimming at V came to 5 bases and at J to 6 bases, leaving 14 bases not matched to a gene. The CDR3 reads CASSKGGAGGVHGYTF. CDR3 DNA sequence: TGTGCCAGCAGTAAAGGGGGGGCAGGGGGCGTTCATGGCTACACCTTC.

This sequence joins TRBV7-9 and TRBJ2-3; D uncertain. V lost 1 base, J lost 0 bases, and 8 bases lay in between. Germline V lookup: CDR1 SEHNR, CDR2 FQNEAQ (reference sequence). The CDR3 loop spans 15 amino acids. CDR3 in DNA: TGTGCCAGCAGCTTAGGTCAGTTAAGCACAGATACGCAGTATTTT. Protein: CASSLGQLSTDTQYF.